There are many counts of the clone carrying this T cell receptor beta chain. No antigen is known for it. A single record per CDR3 protein comes from TCRdb applying MiXCR to the 5' RACE reads. Here the sample spans about 22,000 distinct CDR3 sequences, 10% being singletons. This sample was taken from a study of neurological immune-mediated disorders. The V gene's germline CDR1 is MNHEY and CDR2 SMNVEV (reference sequence). This CDR3 has 18 residues. V was pared by 2 bases and J by 2 bases, with 11 bases of the junction left unmatched. Study-wide results and limits: The greatest TCR clonal expansion occurred in HTLV-1-associated myelopathy and the least in multiple sclerosis, which fell below healthy controls.

The study built unsorted libraries from 2 million PBMCs kept at -80 C. The receptor was derived from a woman between 55 and 75 years old with HTLV-1-associated myelopathy (HAM/TSP). Sequenced sample: PBMCs. This chain connects TRBV27 to TRBJ2-3; 9 nucleotides align to TRBD2. The CDR3 DNA is TGTGCCAGCAGTTTAGTTACCTTAGCGGGGGCCCACACAGATACGCAGTATTTT. Its translation is CASSLVTLAGAHTDTQYF.